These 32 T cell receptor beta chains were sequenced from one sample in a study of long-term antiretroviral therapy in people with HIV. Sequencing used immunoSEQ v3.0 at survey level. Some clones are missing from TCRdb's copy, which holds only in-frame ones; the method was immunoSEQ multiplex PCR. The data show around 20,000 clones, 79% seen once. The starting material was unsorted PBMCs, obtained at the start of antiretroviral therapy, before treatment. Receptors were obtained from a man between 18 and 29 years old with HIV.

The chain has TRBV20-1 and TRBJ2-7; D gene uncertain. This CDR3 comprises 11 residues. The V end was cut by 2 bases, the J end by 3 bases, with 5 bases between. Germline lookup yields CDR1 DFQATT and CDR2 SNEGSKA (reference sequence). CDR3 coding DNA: TGCAGTGCTAGAAACAGCTACGAGCAGTACTTC. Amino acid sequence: CSARNSYEQYF.

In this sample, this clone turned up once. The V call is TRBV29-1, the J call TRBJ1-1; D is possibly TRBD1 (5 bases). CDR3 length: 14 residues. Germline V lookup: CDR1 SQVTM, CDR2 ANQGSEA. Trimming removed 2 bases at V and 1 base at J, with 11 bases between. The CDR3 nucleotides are TGCAGCGTTGAAAAGGGGCCTTCGAACACTGAAGCTTTCTTT. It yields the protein CSVEKGPSNTEAFF.

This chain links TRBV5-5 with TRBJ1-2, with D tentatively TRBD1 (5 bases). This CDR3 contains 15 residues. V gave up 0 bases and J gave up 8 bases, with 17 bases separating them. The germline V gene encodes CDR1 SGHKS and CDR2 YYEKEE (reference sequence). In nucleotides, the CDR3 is TGTGCCAGCAGCTTGGGTGGGACCTTCGCAGGGGGCTACACCTTC. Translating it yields CASSLGGTFAGGYTF.

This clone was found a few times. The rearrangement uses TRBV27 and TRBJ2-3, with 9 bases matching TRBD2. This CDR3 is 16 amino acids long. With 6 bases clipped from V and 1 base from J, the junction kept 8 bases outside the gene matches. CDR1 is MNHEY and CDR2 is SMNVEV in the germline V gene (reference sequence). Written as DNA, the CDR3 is TGTGCCAGCAGACCCCTAGCGGGGTGGGGCACAGATACGCAGTATTTT. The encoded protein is CASRPLAGWGTDTQYF.

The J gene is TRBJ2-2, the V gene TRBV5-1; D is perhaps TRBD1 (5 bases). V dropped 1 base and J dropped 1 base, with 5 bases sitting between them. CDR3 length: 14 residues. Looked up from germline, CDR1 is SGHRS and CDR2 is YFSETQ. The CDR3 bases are TGCGCCAGCAGCTTGCAGGGGAACACCGGGGAGCTGTTTTTT. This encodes CASSLQGNTGELFF.

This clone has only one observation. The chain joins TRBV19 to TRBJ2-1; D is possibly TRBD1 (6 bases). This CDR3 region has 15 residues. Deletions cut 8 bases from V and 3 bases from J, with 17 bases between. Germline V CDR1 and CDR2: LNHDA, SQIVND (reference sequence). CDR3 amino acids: CASQQGWGYYNEQFF. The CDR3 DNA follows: TGTGCCAGTCAACAGGGATGGGGCTACTACAATGAGCAGTTCTTC. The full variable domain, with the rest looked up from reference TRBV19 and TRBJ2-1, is DGGITQSPKYLFRKEGQNVTLSCEQNLNHDAMYWYRQDPGQGLRLIYYSQIVNDFQKGDIAEGYSVSREKKESFPLTVTSAQKNPTAFYLCASQQGWGYYNEQFFGPGTRLTVL.

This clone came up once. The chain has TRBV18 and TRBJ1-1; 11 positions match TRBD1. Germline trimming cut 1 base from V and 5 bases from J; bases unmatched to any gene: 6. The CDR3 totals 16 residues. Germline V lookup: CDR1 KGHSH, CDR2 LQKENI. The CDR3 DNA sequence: TGTGCCAGCTCACCACTTGGACAGGGGGCGAAGACTGAAGCTTTCTTT. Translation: CASSPLGQGAKTEAFF.

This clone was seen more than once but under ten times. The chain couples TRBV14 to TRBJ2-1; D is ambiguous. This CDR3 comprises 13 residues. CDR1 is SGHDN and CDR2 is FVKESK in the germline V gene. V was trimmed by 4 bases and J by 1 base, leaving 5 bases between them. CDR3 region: CASSPWSYNEQFF. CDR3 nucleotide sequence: TGTGCCAGCAGCCCCTGGTCCTACAATGAGCAGTTCTTC.

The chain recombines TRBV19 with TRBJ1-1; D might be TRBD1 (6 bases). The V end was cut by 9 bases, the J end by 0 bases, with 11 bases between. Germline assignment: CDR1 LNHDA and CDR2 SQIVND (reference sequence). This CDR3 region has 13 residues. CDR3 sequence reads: CASATGMNTEAFF. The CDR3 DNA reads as TGTGCCAGCGCGACAGGTATGAACACTGAAGCTTTCTTT.

CDR3 in DNA: TGTGCCAGCAGCAACACAGGCTTCCCGAACACCGGGGAGCTGTTTTTT. This sequence encodes CASSNTGFPNTGELFF. The rearrangement joins TRBV28 to TRBJ2-2; possibly TRBD1 for D (5 bases). This CDR3 spans 16 amino acids. Looked up from germline, CDR1 is MDHEN and CDR2 is SYDVKM. The germline V and J ends were trimmed by 6 bases and 0 bases, with 14 bases remaining between them.

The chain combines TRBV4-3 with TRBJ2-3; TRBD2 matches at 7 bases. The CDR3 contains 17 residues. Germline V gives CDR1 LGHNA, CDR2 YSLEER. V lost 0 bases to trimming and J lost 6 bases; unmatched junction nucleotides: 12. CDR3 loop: CASSQDLDPGGSDTQYF. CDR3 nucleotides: TGCGCCAGCAGCCAAGATCTCGATCCGGGAGGCTCGGATACGCAGTATTTT.

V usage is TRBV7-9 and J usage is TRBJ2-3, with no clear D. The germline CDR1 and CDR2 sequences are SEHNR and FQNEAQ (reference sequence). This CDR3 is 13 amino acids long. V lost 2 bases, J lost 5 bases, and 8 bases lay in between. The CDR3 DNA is TGTGCCAGCAGCTTATCGTTACGAGATACGCAGTATTTT. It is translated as CASSLSLRDTQYF. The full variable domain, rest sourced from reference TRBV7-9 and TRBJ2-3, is DTGVSQNPRHKITKRGQNVTFRCDPISEHNRLYWYRQTLGQGPEFLTYFQNEAQLEKSRLLSDRFSAERPKGSFSTLEIQRTEQGDSAMYLCASSLSLRDTQYFGPGTRLTVL.

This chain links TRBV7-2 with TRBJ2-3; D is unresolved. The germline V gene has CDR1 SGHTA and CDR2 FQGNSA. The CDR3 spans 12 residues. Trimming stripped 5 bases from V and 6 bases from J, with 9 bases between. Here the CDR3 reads CASSRAWDTQYF. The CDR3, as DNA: TGTGCCAGCAGCCGCGCGTGGGATACGCAGTATTTT. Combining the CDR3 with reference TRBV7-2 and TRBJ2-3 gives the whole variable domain GAGVSQSPSNKVTEKGKDVELRCDPISGHTALYWYRQSLGQGLEFLIYFQGNSAPDKSGLPSDRFSAERTGGSVSTLTIQRTQQEDSAVYLCASSRAWDTQYFGPGTRLTVL.

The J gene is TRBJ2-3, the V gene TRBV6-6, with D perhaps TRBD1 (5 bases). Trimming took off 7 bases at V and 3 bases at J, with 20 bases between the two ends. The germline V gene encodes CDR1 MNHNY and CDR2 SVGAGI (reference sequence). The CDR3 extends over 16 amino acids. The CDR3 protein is CASTRGSGPTTDTQYF. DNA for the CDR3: TGTGCCAGCACAAGGGGATCGGGCCCAACGACAGATACGCAGTATTTT.

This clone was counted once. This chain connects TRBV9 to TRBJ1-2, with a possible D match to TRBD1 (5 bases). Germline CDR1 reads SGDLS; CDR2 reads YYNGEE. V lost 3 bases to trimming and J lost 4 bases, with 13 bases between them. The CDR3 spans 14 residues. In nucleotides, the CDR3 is TGTGCCAGCAGCGCCAGCGGGGACGGCTATGGCTACACCTTC. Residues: CASSASGDGYGYTF.

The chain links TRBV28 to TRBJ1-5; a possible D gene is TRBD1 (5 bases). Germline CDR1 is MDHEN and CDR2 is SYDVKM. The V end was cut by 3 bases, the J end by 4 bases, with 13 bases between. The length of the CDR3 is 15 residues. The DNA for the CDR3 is TGTGCCAGCAGTTTTATTACAGGTGGGAATCAGCCCCAGCATTTT. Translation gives CASSFITGGNQPQHF. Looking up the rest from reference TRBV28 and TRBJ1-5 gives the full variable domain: DVKVTQSSRYLVKRTGEKVFLECVQDMDHENMFWYRQDPGLGLRLIYFSYDVKMKEKGDIPEGYSVSREKKERFSLILESASTNQTSMYLCASSFITGGNQPQHFGDGTRLSIL.

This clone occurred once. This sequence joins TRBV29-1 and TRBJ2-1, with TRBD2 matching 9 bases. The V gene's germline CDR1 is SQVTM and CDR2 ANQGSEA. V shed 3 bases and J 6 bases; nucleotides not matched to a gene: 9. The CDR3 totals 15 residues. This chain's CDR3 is CSVDPRGSGSNEQFF. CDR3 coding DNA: TGCAGCGTTGACCCCCGAGGTAGCGGGAGCAATGAGCAGTTCTTC.

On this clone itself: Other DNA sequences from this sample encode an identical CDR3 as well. This CDR3 reads CSVVGVGDTQYF. Written as DNA, the CDR3 is TGCAGCGTTGTAGGGGTGGGAGATACGCAGTATTTT. This chain joins TRBV29-1 and TRBJ2-3, with TRBD1 as a possible D gene (5 bases). V dropped 4 bases and J dropped 5 bases, with 10 bases sitting between them. CDR1 and CDR2 from the germline V gene are SQVTM and ANQGSEA. The CDR3 spans 12 residues.

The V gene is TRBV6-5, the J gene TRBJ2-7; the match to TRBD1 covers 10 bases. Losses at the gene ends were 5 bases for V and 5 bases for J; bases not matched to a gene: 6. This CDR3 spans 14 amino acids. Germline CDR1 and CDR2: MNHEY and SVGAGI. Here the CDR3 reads CASSPRDRGHEQYF. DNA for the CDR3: TGTGCCAGCAGTCCTCGGGACAGGGGTCACGAGCAGTACTTC.

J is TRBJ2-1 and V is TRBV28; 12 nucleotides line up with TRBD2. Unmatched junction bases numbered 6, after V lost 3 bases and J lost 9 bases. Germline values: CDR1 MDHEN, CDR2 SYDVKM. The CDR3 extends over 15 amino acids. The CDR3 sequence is CASSFLAGGLSEQFF. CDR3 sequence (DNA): TGTGCCAGCAGTTTCCTAGCGGGAGGGCTTAGTGAGCAGTTCTTC.

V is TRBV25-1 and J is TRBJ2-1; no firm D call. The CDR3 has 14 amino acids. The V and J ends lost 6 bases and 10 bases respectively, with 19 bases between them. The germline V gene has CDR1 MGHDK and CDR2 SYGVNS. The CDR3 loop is CASSLRGEFSEQFF. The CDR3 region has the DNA TGTGCCAGCAGCCTCAGAGGAGAATTCTCCGAGCAGTTCTTC.

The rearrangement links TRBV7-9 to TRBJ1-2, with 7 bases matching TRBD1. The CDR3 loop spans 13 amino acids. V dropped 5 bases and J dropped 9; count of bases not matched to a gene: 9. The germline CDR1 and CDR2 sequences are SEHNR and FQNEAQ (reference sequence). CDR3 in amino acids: CASSTPTTGSYTF. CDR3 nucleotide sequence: TGTGCCAGCAGCACTCCCACGACAGGGAGCTACACCTTC.

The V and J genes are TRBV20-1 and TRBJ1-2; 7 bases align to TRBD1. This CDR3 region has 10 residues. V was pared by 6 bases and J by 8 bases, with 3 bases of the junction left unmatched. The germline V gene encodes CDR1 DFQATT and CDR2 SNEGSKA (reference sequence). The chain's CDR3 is CSAKGQGYTF. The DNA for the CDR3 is TGCAGTGCCAAGGGACAGGGCTACACCTTC.

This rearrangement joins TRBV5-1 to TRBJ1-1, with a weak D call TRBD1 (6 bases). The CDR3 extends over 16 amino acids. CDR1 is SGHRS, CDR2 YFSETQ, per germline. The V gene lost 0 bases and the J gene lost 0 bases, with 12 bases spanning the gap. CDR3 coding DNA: TGCGCCAGCAGCTTGGGAGCAGGGGCTTTGAACACTGAAGCTTTCTTT. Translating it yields CASSLGAGALNTEAFF. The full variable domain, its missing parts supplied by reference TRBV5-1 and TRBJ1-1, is KAGVTQTPRYLIKTRGQQVTLSCSPISGHRSVSWYQQTPGQGLQFLFEYFSETQRNKGNFPGRFSGRQFSNSRSEMNVSTLELGDSALYLCASSLGAGALNTEAFFGQGTRLTVV.

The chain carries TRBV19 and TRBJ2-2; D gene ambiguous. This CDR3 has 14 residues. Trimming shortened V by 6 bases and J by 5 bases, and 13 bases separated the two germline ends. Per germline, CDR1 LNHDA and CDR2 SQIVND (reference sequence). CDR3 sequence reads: CASRSQTLTGELFF. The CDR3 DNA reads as TGTGCCAGTAGATCGCAGACTCTTACCGGGGAGCTGTTTTTT. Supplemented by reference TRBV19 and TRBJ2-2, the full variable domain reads DGGITQSPKYLFRKEGQNVTLSCEQNLNHDAMYWYRQDPGQGLRLIYYSQIVNDFQKGDIAEGYSVSREKKESFPLTVTSAQKNPTAFYLCASRSQTLTGELFFGEGSRLTVL.

The DNA for the CDR3 is TGTGCCATCAGTGAGGACAGTAACGAGCAGTACTTC. This translates into CAISEDSNEQYF. The rearrangement joins TRBV10-3 to TRBJ2-7; weak D call: TRBD1 (5 bases). The CDR3 consists of 12 residues. CDR1 and CDR2 from the germline V gene are ENHRY and SYGVKD. V was trimmed by 2 bases and J by 5 bases, leaving 7 bases between them.

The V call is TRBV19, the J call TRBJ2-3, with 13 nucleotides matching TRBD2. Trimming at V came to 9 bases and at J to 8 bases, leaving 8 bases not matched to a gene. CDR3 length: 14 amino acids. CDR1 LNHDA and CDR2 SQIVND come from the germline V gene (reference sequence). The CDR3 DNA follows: TGTGCCAGACATGGACTAGCGGGAGCATCTACGCAGTATTTT. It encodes CARHGLAGASTQYF.

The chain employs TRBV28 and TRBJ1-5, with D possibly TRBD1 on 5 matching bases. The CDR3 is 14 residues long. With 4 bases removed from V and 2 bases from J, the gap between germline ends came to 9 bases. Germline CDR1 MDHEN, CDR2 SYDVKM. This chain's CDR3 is CASSWGSGNQPQHF. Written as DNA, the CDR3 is TGTGCCAGCAGTTGGGGGTCGGGCAATCAGCCCCAGCATTTT.

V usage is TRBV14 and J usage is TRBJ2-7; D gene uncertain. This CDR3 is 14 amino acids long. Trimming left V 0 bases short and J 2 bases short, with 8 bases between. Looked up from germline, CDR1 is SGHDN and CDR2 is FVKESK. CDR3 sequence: CASSQERPAYEQYF. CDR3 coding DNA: TGTGCCAGCAGCCAAGAACGCCCTGCCTACGAGCAGTACTTC.

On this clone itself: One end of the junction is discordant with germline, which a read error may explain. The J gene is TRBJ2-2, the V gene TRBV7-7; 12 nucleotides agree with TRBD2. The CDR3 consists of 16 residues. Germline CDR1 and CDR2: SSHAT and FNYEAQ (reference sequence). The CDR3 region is CASSVASGRGTGELFF. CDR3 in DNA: TGTGCTAGCAGCGTTGCTAGCGGGAGGGGCACCGGGGAGCTGTTTTTT.

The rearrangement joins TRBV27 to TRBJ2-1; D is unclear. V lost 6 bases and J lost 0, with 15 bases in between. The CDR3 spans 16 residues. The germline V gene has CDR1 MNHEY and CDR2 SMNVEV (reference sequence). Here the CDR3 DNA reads TGTGCCAGCAGAATAGGGTCGGATAGCTCCTACAATGAGCAGTTCTTC. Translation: CASRIGSDSSYNEQFF.

CDR3 in amino acids: CSVEGDYRDRAYEQYF. The CDR3 region has the DNA TGCAGCGTTGAAGGTGACTACCGGGACAGGGCCTACGAGCAGTACTTC. The V gene is TRBV29-1, the J gene TRBJ2-7, with TRBD1 matching over 9 bases. Germline loops: CDR1 SQVTM, CDR2 ANQGSEA. The CDR3 runs 16 residues. V shed 1 base and J 2 bases; nucleotides not matched to a gene: 9.